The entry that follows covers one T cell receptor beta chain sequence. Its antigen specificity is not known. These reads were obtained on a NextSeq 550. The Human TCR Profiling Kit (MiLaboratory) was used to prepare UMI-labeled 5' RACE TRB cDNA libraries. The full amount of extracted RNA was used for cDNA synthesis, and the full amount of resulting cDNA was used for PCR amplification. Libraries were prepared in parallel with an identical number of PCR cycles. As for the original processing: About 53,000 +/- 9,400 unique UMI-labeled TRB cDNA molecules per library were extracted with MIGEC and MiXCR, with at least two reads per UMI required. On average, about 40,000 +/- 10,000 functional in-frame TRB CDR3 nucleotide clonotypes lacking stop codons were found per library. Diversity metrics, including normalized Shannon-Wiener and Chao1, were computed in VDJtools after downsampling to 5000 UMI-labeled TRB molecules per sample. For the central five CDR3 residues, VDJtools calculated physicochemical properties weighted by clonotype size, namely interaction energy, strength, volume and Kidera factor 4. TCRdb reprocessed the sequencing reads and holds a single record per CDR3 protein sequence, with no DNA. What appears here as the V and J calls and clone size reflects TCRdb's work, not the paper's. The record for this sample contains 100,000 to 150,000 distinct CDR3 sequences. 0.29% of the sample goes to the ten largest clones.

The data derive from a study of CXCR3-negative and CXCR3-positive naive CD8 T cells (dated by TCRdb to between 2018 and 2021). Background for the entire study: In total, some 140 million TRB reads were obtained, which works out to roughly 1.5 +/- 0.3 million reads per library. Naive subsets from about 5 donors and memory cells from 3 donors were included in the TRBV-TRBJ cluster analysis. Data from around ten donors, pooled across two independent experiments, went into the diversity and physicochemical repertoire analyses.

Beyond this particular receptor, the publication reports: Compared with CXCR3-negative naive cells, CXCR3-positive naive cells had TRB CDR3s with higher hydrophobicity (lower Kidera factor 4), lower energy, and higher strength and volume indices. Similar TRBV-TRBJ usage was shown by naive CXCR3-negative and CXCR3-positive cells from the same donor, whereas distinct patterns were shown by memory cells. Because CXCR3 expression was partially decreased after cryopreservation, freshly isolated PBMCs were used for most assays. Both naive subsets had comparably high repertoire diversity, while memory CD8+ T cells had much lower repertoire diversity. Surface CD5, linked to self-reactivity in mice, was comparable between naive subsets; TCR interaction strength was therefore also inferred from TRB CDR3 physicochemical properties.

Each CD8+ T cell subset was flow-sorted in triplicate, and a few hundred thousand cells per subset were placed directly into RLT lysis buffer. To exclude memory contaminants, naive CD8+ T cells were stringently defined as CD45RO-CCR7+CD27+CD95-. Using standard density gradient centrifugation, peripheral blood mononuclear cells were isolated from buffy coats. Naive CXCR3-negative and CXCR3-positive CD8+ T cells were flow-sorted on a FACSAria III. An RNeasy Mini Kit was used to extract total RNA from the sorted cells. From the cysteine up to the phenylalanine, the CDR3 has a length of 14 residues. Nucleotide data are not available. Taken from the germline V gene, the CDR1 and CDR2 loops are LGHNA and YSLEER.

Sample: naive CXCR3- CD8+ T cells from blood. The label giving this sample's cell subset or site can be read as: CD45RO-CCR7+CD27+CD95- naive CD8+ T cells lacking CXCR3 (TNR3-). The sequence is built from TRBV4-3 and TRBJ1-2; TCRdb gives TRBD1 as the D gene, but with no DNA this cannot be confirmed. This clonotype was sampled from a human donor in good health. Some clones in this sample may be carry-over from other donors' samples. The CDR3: CASSPPGQYYGYTF.